Sequencing of this TCR beta chain was carried out in a study of T cells after somatic rescue of genetic block. Measured with immunoSEQ multiplex PCR; TCRdb has only the in-frame clones, and not every one. The sample holds about 88,000 clones, 90% seen once. J was trimmed by 5 bases and V by 6 bases; bases with no gene match: 11. CDR1 is LNHDA and CDR2 is SQIVND in the germline V gene (reference sequence). This CDR3 is built from 16 residues. The sample was peripheral blood mononuclear cells (PBMCs). V gene TRBV19 combines with J gene TRBJ1-5, with 9 bases lining up with TRBD1. The source is a woman aged 18-29 years. CDR3 DNA: TGTGCCAGTAGGCGGGCGTCTACAGGGGGCTATCAGCCCCAGCATTTT. Translating gives CASRRASTGGYQPQHF.